Given below is one T cell receptor beta chain in context. Antigen: not known. Sequenced by immunoSEQ multiplex PCR; TCRdb stores in-frame clones only, minus some. The repertoire includes more than 70,000 clones, over 80% of them detected once, and 2.5% to 3.5% sits in the top ten. This record comes from a study of T cell clones after liver transplantation. For the study at large: Samples came from ITN030ST, which attempted immunosuppression withdrawal within 2 years of liver transplantation.

V trimming: 6 bases; J trimming: 5 bases; junction bases outside the gene matches: 5. The CDR3 runs 13 residues. CDR1 is KGHSH, CDR2 LQKENI, per germline. The study's findings and limits: The donor-reactive repertoire was only partly measurable in two subjects, lacking donor cells.

The chain joins TRBV18 to TRBJ2-3, with 7 bases fitting TRBD2. This TCR derives from a human patient who received a liver transplant. Some T cells may be transferred from the graft donor. Material: CD4+ T cells from blood, obtained at the 22-month timepoint. The CDR3 DNA reads TGTGCCAGCTCTGTTTCGGGGGGAGATACGCAGTATTTT. Translating gives CASSVSGGDTQYF.